The 17 T cell receptor beta chains listed next were all sequenced from one sample in a study of blood T cell repertoires in COVID-19. Repertoires were generated with immunoSEQ multiplex PCR, while TCRdb's copy carries only in-frame clones and drops some. The table includes about 200,000 clones, around 83% detected once. The specimen sequenced was peripheral blood. Receptor source: a woman aged 50 to 65 with acute or convalescent COVID-19.

V gene TRBV7-2 combines with J gene TRBJ1-4, with no clear D. V gave up 3 bases and J gave up 3 bases, with 11 bases separating them. The CDR3 is 15 amino acids. Germline CDR1 SGHTA, CDR2 FQGNSA. The DNA for the CDR3 is TGTGCCAGCAGCTTCACAGCAGGATCTAATGAAAAACTGTTTTTT. It codes for CASSFTAGSNEKLFF. The full variable domain, completed using reference TRBV7-2 and TRBJ1-4, is GAGVSQSPSNKVTEKGKDVELRCDPISGHTALYWYRQSLGQGLEFLIYFQGNSAPDKSGLPSDRFSAERTGGSVSTLTIQRTQQEDSAVYLCASSFTAGSNEKLFFGSGTQLSVL.

The chain uses TRBV10-2 and TRBJ2-3, with 11 bases aligning to TRBD2. Germline CDR1 is WSHSY and CDR2 is SAAADI. V dropped 8 bases and J dropped 3; count of bases not matched to a gene: 7. The CDR3 is 15 residues long. DNA of the CDR3: TGCGCCAGCGGAACTAGCGGGAGAGTGACAGATACGCAGTATTTT. Its protein product is CASGTSGRVTDTQYF.

The chain is built from TRBV24-1 and TRBJ2-7; TRBD1 matches at 9 bases. The CDR3 is 14 residues long. Germline values: CDR1 KGHDR, CDR2 SFDVKD. J gave up 6 bases and V 2 bases, and 4 bases lay outside the gene matches. The CDR3 sequence is CATSDSRTGAEQYF. The CDR3 bases are TGTGCCACCAGTGATTCACGGACAGGGGCCGAGCAGTACTTC.

The table lists this clone with many counts. This chain joins TRBV7-9 and TRBJ2-7; TRBD2 might be the D (6 bases). The CDR3 contains 12 residues. V lost 8 bases to trimming and J lost 3 bases, with 11 bases between them. Germline lookup yields CDR1 SEHNR and CDR2 FQNEAQ (reference sequence). CDR3 sequence (DNA): TGTGCCAGCCGCGGGACGGACTACGAGCAGTACTTC. As protein: CASRGTDYEQYF.

V and J are TRBV11-2 and TRBJ1-3; D call uncertain. Germline loops: CDR1 SGHAT, CDR2 FQNNGV. V lost 4 bases and J 0 bases, leaving 16 bases between the germline ends. The CDR3 spans 17 residues. For the CDR3, the DNA is TGTGCCAGCAGCTCCACGCTACGAATTTTCTCTGGAAACACCATATATTTT. Translation: CASSSTLRIFSGNTIYF.

V usage is TRBV7-2 and J usage is TRBJ2-7, with 9 bases lining up with TRBD2. V shed 5 bases and J 10 bases; nucleotides not matched to a gene: 15. CDR3 length: 15 residues. The germline gives CDR1 SGHTA, CDR2 FQGNSA. The CDR3 nucleotides are TGTGCCAGCAGCCCTTATGTGAGTAGCGGGAGAATTCAGTACTTC. It specifies CASSPYVSSGRIQYF.

The chain joins TRBV28 to TRBJ1-1, with D tentatively TRBD1 (6 bases). The germline V gene encodes CDR1 MDHEN and CDR2 SYDVKM. Trimming removed 3 bases at V and 0 bases at J, with 17 bases between. The CDR3 length is 17 residues. The CDR3 DNA sequence: TGTGCCAGCAGTTTTGCGGGGGGCTATTCTGTGAACACTGAAGCTTTCTTT. It yields the protein CASSFAGGYSVNTEAFF.

This rearrangement joins TRBV15 to TRBJ1-4; 9 bases are a match to TRBD1. CDR1 and CDR2 from the germline V gene are LNHNV and YYDKDF (reference sequence). The CDR3 totals 14 residues. Trimming removed 9 bases from V and 8 bases from J; junction bases left unmatched: 10. The CDR3 reads CATRSDRGQEKLFF. The CDR3 nucleotides read TGTGCCACTCGTTCGGACAGGGGTCAAGAAAAACTGTTTTTT.

V and J are TRBV2 and TRBJ1-5; no reliable D call. Germline lookup yields CDR1 SNHLY and CDR2 FYNNEI. The CDR3 loop spans 13 amino acids. With 7 bases removed from V and 4 bases from J, the gap between germline ends came to 11 bases. In DNA, the CDR3 is TGTGCCAGCACCCCCGCGAGGAATCAGCCCCAGCATTTT. It specifies CASTPARNQPQHF.

V gene TRBV19 combines with J gene TRBJ1-1; 8 nucleotides agree with TRBD1. Germline V gives CDR1 LNHDA, CDR2 SQIVND (reference sequence). The CDR3 loop spans 15 amino acids. The V and J ends lost 7 bases and 4 bases, in that order; junction bases with no gene match: 11. This CDR3 is CASIRSGQVGTEAFF. CDR3 coding DNA: TGTGCCAGTATTCGATCGGGACAGGTGGGCACTGAAGCTTTCTTT.

The V gene is TRBV19, the J gene TRBJ2-3, with TRBD1 identical over 10 bases. Germline CDR1 LNHDA, CDR2 SQIVND (reference sequence). The CDR3 totals 15 residues. V dropped 8 bases and J dropped 5; count of bases not matched to a gene: 10. As DNA, the CDR3 is TGTGCCAGTCAGCCGACAGGGGGCCTGGGAGATACGCAGTATTTT. This sequence encodes CASQPTGGLGDTQYF.

Only one count was recorded for this clone. The V and J genes are TRBV5-4 and TRBJ2-6; the D gene is possibly TRBD1 (6 bases). This CDR3 has 18 amino acids. Per germline, CDR1 SGHNT and CDR2 YYREEE (reference sequence). Trimming pared 4 bases from V and 2 bases from J, leaving 19 bases between. The CDR3 DNA reads TGTGCCAGCAGCCCCTTAAACCCGACAGGCGCTGGGGCCAACGTCCTGACTTTC. It encodes CASSPLNPTGAGANVLTF.

This chain links TRBV6-5 with TRBJ1-5; D is undetermined. Germline lookup yields CDR1 MNHEY and CDR2 SVGAGI. V lost 8 bases to trimming and J lost 7 bases, with 15 bases between them. This CDR3 spans 13 amino acids. Here the CDR3 DNA reads TGTGCCAGCGGCAACTACGGAGGACAGCCCCAGCATTTT. Protein sequence: CASGNYGGQPQHF.

The rearrangement joins TRBV6-5 to TRBJ1-1; D may be TRBD1 (5 bases). The CDR3 has 14 amino acids. Trimming stripped 4 bases from V and 1 base from J, with 10 bases between. Germline V lookup: CDR1 MNHEY, CDR2 SVGAGI. The CDR3 protein is CASSLTGRNTEAFF. For the CDR3, the DNA is TGTGCCAGCAGTTTAACAGGCAGGAACACTGAAGCTTTCTTT.

This chain uses TRBV2 with TRBJ2-3; tentative D call: TRBD1 (6 bases). Germline assignment: CDR1 SNHLY and CDR2 FYNNEI. This CDR3 has 13 residues. Trimming took off 9 bases at V and 5 bases at J, with 15 bases between the two ends. In nucleotides, the CDR3 is TGTGCCAGTAAAGGTTCCAGGGGAGATACGCAGTATTTT. The encoded protein is CASKGSRGDTQYF.

The CDR3 sequence is CASSYQKGLATYEQYF. The CDR3 DNA is TGTGCCAGCAGTTACCAGAAAGGTCTAGCGACCTACGAGCAGTACTTC. The rearrangement joins TRBV6-2 or TRBV6-3 to TRBJ2-7, with D possibly being TRBD2 (6 bases). This CDR3 has 16 residues. Germline CDR1 MNHEY, CDR2 SVGEGT. The ends were cut back, 2 bases at V and 2 bases at J, with 16 bases in the middle.

The J gene is TRBJ2-1, the V gene TRBV7-2; the D gene is possibly TRBD2 (5 bases). Germline assignment: CDR1 SGHTA and CDR2 FQGNSA. The CDR3 loop spans 14 amino acids. Trimming took off 3 bases at V and 8 bases at J, with 14 bases between the two ends. CDR3 amino acids: CASSLTGIVDEQFF. DNA of the CDR3: TGTGCCAGCAGCTTGACCGGGATAGTCGATGAGCAGTTCTTC.